The entry below describes one TCR beta chain. Its antigen is not identified. The table came from immunoSEQ multiplex PCR; TCRdb's copy has only in-frame clones and leaves some out. The profile shows some 60,000 clones, approximately 94% of them singletons. This record comes from a study of cytomegalovirus exposure and HLA in healthy donors. Findings of the study overall: Testing in vitro showed a few CMV-associated chains specific for CMV antigens. The finding came from a later analysis; first-cohort TCR clusters tended to co-occur in the 95 to 150 validation repertoires.

The germline V and J ends were trimmed by 2 bases and 3 bases, with 17 bases remaining between them. The germline gives CDR1 SGHTA, CDR2 FQGNSA. CDR3 length equals 16 residues. The sequence was obtained from a man younger than 30 in good health and CMV-seropositive. Specimen: PBMCs. The V and J genes are TRBV7-2 and TRBJ2-7; D may be TRBD1 (6 bases). CDR3 region: CASSLRQAQPDYEQYF. The DNA of the CDR3 is TGTGCCAGCAGCTTAAGACAGGCACAACCCGACTACGAGCAGTACTTC.